This T cell receptor beta chain appears in the sequencing data of a study of molecular identifiers for immune sequencing clone quantification. Each CDR3 protein is one row after TCRdb ran MiXCR on the PCR reads. The data show some 320,000 distinct CDR3 sequences, with about 21% seen just once and 0.7% to 0.9% held by the top ten. This clonotype was detected ten times or more. This receptor was identified in a human donor in good health. Some libraries in this study had Jurkat cell RNA spiked in. Specimen: naive CD8+ T cells from blood, with Jurkat cell RNA spiked in. Subset defined: FACS-sorted CD8+CD4-CCR7+CD45RA+ naive T cells.

The CDR3 sequence is CASSQETGESIYYGYTF. The DNA for the CDR3 is TGCGCCAGCAGCCAAGAGACAGGGGAGTCGATCTACTATGGCTACACCTTC. The chain couples TRBV4-3 to TRBJ1-2, with TRBD1 matching 8 bases. CDR1 and CDR2 (germline): LGHNA, YSLEER. J lost 3 bases, V lost 0 bases, and 9 bases had no gene match. The CDR3 covers 17 residues.